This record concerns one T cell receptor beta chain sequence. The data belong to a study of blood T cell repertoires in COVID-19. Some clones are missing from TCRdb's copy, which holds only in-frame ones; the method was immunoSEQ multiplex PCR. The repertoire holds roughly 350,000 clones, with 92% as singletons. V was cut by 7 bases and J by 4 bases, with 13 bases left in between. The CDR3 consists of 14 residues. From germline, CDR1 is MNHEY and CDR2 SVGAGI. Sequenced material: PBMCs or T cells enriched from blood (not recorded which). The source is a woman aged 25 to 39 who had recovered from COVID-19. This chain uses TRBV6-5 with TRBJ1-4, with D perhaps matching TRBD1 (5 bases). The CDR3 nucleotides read TGTGCCAGCACTCCCCGACAGCTTAATGAAAAACTGTTTTTT. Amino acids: CASTPRQLNEKLFF.